In its sample, the clone carrying this T cell receptor (beta chain) was seen a few times. What it binds is unknown. This specimen comes from a study of T-cell memory formation after mild COVID-19. Across the study: Each donor largely had its own TCR clusters. Study observations and caveats: Some responding clones appeared in pre-infection memory, suggesting cross-reactive memory joined. Confirmation of SARS-CoV-2 specificity was lacking for second-wave clones peaking day 37.

TCRdb re-derived calls from the 5' RACE reads in MiXCR, one entry per CDR3 protein. Of around 260,000 distinct CDR3 sequences in the sample, around 15% were seen once. The V and J ends lost 4 bases and 7 bases respectively, with 7 bases between them. The CDR3 consists of 12 residues. Germline values: CDR1 SGHAT, CDR2 FQNNGV. This receptor was taken from a man between 18 and 29 years old who had mild COVID-19 (a few samples of this study predate the infection). Cell type and time point are not known. The specimen was PBMCs or a T cell subset sorted from them (not recorded which). The V call is TRBV11-2, the J call TRBJ2-2; D uncertain. The CDR3 bases are TGTGCCAGCAGCTGGGGATTCGGGGAGCTGTTTTTT. Translating it yields CASSWGFGELFF.